This TCR beta chain was identified during a study of blood T cell repertoires in COVID-19 (dated by TCRdb to 2020 to 2022). As for the study more broadly: Samples covering the acute and convalescent phases of COVID-19 were provided by collaborators in the United States, Italy and Spain. The sample metadata nearly always contained a de-identified subject ID, COVID-19 status, age in years and sex. The repertoires were released in a freely available public database meant as a resource for research on the immune response to SARS-CoV-2. The dataset comprised deeply sampled blood TCRbeta repertoires from subjects exposed to, actively infected with, or recovered from COVID-19. The prospective study material was composed of cDNA or gDNA derived from T cells, B-cell-depleted T cells, or PBMCs. HLA class I and class II types, where available, came from metadata supplied by the sample provider rather than from assay-based typing. The samples were drawn from the first 160 participants of the ongoing ImmuneRACE study and from 950 to 1,500 subjects provided by 6 global collaborators. The investigation overall reported the following: The amount of clinical and demographic metadata varied by source and participant and was provided uncurated.

Enrolling through a virtual design, the prospective study's participants ranged in age from about 18 to 100 years and lived across about two dozen United States geographic areas. Cohort assignment in the prospective study relied on participant-reported clinical history from a screening survey and a study questionnaire. For ImmuneRACE Cohort 3, a participant was defined as recovered based on two consecutive negative NP/OP PCR tests, clearance by a healthcare professional, or resolution of symptoms. In the prospective study, mobile phlebotomists collected whole blood, serum and a nasopharyngeal or oropharyngeal swab from each participant. Participants in the prospective study had the option to provide additional blood draws and questionnaires over a 2-month period. Before DNA extraction, blood samples from the prospective study were shipped at room temperature or frozen. TCRbeta CDR3 regions were amplified from genomic DNA by means of the immunoSEQ Assay, a bias-controlled multiplex PCR. In the paper's pipeline: Nucleated cell counts per sample were estimated from amplification of reference gene primers within the assay. Sequence reads were collapsed and filtered to measure the absolute abundance of every unique TCRbeta CDR3 rearrangement. For each sample, productive Simpson clonality was calculated as the square root of Simpson's diversity index across productive rearrangements. TCRdb's version of the immuneACCESS table is confined to in-frame rearrangements and falls short of the full clone set. An unresolved V gene accounts for under half of the shortfall where checked; the remainder is of unknown origin. The D gene and trimming were derived from the DNA, and the V and J assignments and clone size from that table. The sample contains 190,000 or so clones, 65% to 85% of them found a single time. The ten largest make up around 7% of the sample.

A remark on this clone: The target of this receptor is not known. Base qualities are not at hand, and no much larger clone is one base apart.

The CDR3 has 15 amino acids, counting the end cysteine and phenylalanine. The read is trimmed to its CDR3 DNA, 45 bases read in frame from base 1. CDR1 and CDR2 were assigned from the germline V gene as SGHTA and FQGTGA. The trim is 6 bases for V and 1 base for J, with a gap of 12 bases between the germline ends. This TCR was sampled from a man aged 35 to 55 who had recovered from COVID-19. The chain is encoded by TRBV7-3 joined to TRBJ2-2; D gene: possibly TRBD1, on 5 matching bases. Sequencing used PBMCs or T cells enriched from blood (not recorded which). The CDR3 reads CASSSITGNTGELFF. The nucleotide sequence is given as TGTGCCAGCAGTTCCATTACAGGGAACACCGGGGAGCTGTTTTTT.